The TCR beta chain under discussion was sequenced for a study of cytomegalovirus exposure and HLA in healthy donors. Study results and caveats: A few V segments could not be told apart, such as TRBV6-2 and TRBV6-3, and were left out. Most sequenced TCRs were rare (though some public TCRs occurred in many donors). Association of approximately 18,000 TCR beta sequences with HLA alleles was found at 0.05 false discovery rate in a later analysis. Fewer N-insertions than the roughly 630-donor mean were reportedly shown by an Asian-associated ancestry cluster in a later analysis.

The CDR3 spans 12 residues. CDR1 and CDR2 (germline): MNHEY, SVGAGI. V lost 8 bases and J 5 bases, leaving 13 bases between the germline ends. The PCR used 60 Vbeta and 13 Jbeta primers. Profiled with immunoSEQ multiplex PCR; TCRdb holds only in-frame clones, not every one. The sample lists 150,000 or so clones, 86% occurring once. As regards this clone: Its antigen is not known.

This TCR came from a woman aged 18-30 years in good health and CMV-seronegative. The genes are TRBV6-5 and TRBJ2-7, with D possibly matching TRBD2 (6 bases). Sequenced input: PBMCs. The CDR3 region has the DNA TGTGCCAGCCGGGACGGGGGAAACGAGCAGTACTTC. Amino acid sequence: CASRDGGNEQYF.